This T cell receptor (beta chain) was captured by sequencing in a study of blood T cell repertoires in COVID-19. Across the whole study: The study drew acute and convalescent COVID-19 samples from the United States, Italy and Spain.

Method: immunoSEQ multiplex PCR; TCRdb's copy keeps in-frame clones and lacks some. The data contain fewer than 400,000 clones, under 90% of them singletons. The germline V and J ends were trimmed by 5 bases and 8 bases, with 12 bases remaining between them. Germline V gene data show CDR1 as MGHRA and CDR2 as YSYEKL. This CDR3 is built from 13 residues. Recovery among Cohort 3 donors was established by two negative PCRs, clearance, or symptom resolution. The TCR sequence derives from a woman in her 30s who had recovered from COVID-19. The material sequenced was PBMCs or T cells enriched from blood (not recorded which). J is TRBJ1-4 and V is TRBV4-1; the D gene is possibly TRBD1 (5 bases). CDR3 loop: CASSLLHREKLFF. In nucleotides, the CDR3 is TGCGCCAGCAGCTTGCTACACAGGGAAAAACTGTTTTTT.